This T cell receptor (beta chain) comes out of a study of CD8 T cells in ankylosing spondylitis. The length of the CDR3 is 16 residues. Germline V gene sequence: CDR1 MNHEY, CDR2 SVGEGT. Deletions cut 6 bases from V and 1 base from J, with 19 bases between. The authors made TCR beta libraries by quantitative 5'-RACE with molecular barcodes. MiXCR was run by TCRdb on the 5' RACE reads, yielding one entry per CDR3 protein. The repertoire consists of around 230,000 distinct CDR3 sequences, with approximately 9% occurring once and the leading ten covering 6.8%. What was sequenced was blood, either unsorted or a sorted T cell fraction (not recorded which). V gene TRBV6-2 or TRBV6-3 combines with J gene TRBJ2-7; D assignment may be TRBD1 or TRBD2 (6 bases each). The receptor was derived from a male donor with ankylosing spondylitis or in good health (not recorded which). The CDR3 nucleotides are TGTGCCAGCAGACCCCTTAGGGGGGAAAGGTCCTACGAGCAGTACTTC. Amino acid sequence: CASRPLRGERSYEQYF.